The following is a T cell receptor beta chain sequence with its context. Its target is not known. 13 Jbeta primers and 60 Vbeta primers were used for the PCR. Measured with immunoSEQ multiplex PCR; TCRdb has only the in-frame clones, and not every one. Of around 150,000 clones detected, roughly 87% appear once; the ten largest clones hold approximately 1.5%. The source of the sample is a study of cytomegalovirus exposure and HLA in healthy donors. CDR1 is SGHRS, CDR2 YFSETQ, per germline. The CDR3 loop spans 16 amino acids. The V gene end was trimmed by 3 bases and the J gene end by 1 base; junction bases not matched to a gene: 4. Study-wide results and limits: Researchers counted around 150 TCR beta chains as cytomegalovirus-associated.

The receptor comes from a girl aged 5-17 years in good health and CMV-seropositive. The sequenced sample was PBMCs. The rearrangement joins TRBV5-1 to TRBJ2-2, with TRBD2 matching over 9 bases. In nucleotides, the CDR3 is TGCGCCAGCAGCTACCTTAGCGGGGGGAACACCGGGGAGCTGTTTTTT. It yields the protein CASSYLSGGNTGELFF.